This T cell receptor beta chain stems from a study of T cell repertoires in cytomegalovirus infection. The study's findings and limits: Ex vivo responses were dominated by HLA-C-restricted CMV-specific TCR beta clonotypes.

This clonotype was found many times. Its antigen is unknown. Each CDR3 protein gets one entry after TCRdb re-called the reads with MiXCR. The sample lists 40,000 to 55,000 distinct CDR3 sequences; around 18% were seen once. The source was CD8+ T cells from cultured PBMCs, collected from culture after CMV antigen stimulation. The sequence derives from a human donor in good health (CMV status not recorded). Some clones in this sample may be carry-over from other donors' samples.

The CDR3 protein is CASSTGRISNQPQHF. CDR3 coding DNA: TGTGCCAGCAGTACGGGAAGGATTAGCAATCAGCCCCAGCATTTT. This rearrangement joins TRBV6-2 or TRBV6-3 to TRBJ1-5; no clear D. The CDR3 is 15 amino acids. V was pared by 5 bases and J by 0 bases, with 11 bases between. Germline V gene data show CDR1 as MNHEY and CDR2 as SVGEGT.